This TCR beta chain comes out of a study of neurological immune-mediated disorders. The cDNA was generated through 5'RACE incorporating 10-nucleotide random UMIs. TCRdb itself ran the 5' RACE reads through MiXCR, one entry per CDR3 protein. The table records about 59,000 distinct CDR3 sequences, about 12% of them present only once. This clonotype occurred many times. Its matching antigen is unknown. This CDR3 has 12 amino acids. The ends were cut back, 6 bases at V and 5 bases at J, with 8 bases in the middle. Whole-study results and caveats: Subjects shared no identical expanded-clone CDR3 amino acid sequences, suggesting private TCR-beta repertoires in all groups. Multiple sclerosis, the disease with the least TCR clonal expansion, fell below healthy controls, whereas HTLV-1-associated myelopathy showed the most.

The chain carries TRBV12-3 or TRBV12-4 and TRBJ2-1; D unclear. The receptor was isolated from a woman aged 60-70 years with HTLV-1-associated myelopathy (HAM/TSP). Sequenced sample: PBMCs. The CDR3 reads CASRGADNEQFF. In DNA form, the CDR3 reads TGTGCCAGCAGGGGCGCAGACAATGAGCAGTTCTTC.